This T cell receptor (beta chain) was identified in a study of T cell repertoires in cytomegalovirus infection. TCRdb itself ran the reads through MiXCR, one entry per CDR3 protein. The repertoire holds hundreds of thousands of distinct CDR3 sequences, 20% to 25% seen once, with approximately 8% in the top ten. The V gene lost 4 bases and the J gene lost 0 bases, with 12 bases spanning the gap. This CDR3 has 15 amino acids. Germline V gene lookup returns CDR1 MNHNS and CDR2 SASEGT. The sample consisted of CD8+ T cells from PBMCs. This chain uses TRBV6-1 with TRBJ1-1; no clear D. The receptor was derived from a human donor in good health (CMV status not recorded). Some clones in this sample may be carry-over from other donors' samples. Written as DNA, the CDR3 is TGTGCCAGCAGTGCGGACGACTCTTTGAACACTGAAGCTTTCTTT. This translates into CASSADDSLNTEAFF.